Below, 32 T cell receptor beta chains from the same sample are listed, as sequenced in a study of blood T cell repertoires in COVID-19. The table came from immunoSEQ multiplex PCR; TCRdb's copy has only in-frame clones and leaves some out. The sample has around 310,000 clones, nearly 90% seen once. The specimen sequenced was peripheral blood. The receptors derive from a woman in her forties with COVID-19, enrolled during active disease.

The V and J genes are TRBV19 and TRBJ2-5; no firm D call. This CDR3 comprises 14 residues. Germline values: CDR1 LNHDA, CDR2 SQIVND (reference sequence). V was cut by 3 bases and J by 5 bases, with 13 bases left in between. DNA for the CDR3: TGTGCCAGTAGTATTGTATACCCCGAGGAGACCCAGTACTTC. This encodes CASSIVYPEETQYF.

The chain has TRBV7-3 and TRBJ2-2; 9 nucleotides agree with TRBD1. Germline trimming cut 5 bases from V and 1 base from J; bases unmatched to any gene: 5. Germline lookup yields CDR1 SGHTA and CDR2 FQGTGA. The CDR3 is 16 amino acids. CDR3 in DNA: TGTGCCAGCAGCCACCGGACAGGGGTGAACACCGGGGAGCTGTTTTTT. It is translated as CASSHRTGVNTGELFF.

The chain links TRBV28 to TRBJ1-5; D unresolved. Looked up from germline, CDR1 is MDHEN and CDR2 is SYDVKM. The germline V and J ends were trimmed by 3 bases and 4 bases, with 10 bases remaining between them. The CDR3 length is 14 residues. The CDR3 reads CASSFGRSNQPQHF. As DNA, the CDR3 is TGTGCCAGCAGTTTTGGCAGGTCGAATCAGCCCCAGCATTTT.

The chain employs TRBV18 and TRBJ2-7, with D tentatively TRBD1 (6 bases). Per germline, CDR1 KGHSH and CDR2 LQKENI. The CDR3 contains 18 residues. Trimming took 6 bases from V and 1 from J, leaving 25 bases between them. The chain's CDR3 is CASSPTRGRGKLSYEQYF. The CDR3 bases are TGTGCCAGCTCTCCCACCCGTGGCAGGGGAAAGTTATCCTACGAGCAGTACTTC.

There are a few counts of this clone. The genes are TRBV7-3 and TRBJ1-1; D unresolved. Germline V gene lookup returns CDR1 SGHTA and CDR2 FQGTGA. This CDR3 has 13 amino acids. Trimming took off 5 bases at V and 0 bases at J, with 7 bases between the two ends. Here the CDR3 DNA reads TGTGCCAGCAGCGCTACAGTGAACACTGAAGCTTTCTTT. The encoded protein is CASSATVNTEAFF.

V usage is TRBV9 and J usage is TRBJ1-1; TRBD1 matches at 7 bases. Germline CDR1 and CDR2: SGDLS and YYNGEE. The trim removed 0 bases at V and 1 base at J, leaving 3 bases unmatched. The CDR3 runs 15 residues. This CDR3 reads CASSVGGGANTEAFF. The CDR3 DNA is TGTGCCAGCAGCGTAGGAGGGGGCGCGAACACTGAAGCTTTCTTT.

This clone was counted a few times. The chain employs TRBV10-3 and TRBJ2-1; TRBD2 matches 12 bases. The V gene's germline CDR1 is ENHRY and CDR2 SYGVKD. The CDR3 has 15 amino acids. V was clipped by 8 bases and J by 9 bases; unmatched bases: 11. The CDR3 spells CAIGEPSGRGGEQFF. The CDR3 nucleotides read TGTGCCATCGGGGAACCTAGCGGGAGGGGGGGTGAGCAGTTCTTC.

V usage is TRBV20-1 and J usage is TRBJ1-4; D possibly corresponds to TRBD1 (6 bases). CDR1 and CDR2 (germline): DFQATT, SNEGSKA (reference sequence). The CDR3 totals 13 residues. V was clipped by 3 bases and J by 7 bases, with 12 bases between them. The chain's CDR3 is CSASARGAEKLFF. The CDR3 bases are TGCAGTGCTAGTGCCAGGGGAGCTGAAAAACTGTTTTTT.

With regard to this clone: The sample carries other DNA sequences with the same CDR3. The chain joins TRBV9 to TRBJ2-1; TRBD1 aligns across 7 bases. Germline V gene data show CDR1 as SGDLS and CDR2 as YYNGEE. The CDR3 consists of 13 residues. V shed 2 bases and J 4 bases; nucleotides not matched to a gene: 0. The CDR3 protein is CASSVTGYNEQFF. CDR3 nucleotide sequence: TGTGCCAGCAGCGTGACAGGGTACAATGAGCAGTTCTTC.

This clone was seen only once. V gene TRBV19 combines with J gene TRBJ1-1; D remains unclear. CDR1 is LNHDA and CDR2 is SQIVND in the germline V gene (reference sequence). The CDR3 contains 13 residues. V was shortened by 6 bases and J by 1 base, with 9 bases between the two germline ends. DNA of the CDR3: TGTGCCAGTAGCCTTAAGAGGAACACTGAAGCTTTCTTT. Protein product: CASSLKRNTEAFF.

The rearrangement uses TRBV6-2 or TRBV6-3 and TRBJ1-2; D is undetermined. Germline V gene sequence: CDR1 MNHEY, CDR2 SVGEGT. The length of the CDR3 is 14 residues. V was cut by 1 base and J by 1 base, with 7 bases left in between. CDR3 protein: CASSYFELNYGYTF. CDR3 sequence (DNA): TGTGCCAGCAGTTACTTTGAACTTAACTATGGCTACACCTTC.

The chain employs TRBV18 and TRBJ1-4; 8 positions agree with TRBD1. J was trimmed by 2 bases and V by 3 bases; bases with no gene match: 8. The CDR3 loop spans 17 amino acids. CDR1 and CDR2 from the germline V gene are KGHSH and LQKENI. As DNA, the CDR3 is TGTGCCAGCTCACCCCGCTCTAACAGGGGGACTAATGAAAAACTGTTTTTT. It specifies CASSPRSNRGTNEKLFF.

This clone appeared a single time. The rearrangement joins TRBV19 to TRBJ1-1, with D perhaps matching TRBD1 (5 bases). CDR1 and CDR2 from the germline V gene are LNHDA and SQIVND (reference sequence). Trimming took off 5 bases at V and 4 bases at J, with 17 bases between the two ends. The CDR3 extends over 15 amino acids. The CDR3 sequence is CASSPSGRAGTEAFF. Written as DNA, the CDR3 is TGTGCCAGTAGTCCCTCAGGGAGAGCGGGCACTGAAGCTTTCTTT.

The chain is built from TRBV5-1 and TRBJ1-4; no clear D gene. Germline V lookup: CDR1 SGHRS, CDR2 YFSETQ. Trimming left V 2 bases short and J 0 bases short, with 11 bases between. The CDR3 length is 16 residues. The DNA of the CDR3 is TGCGCCAGCAGCTTACTGGGAGCCGCAACTAATGAAAAACTGTTTTTT. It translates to CASSLLGAATNEKLFF.

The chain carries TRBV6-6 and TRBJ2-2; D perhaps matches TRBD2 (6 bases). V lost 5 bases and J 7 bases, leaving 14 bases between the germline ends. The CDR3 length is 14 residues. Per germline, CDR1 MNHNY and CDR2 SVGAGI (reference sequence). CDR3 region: CASSRTIGGGELFF. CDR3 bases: TGTGCCAGCAGTAGGACTATCGGCGGCGGGGAGCTGTTTTTT.

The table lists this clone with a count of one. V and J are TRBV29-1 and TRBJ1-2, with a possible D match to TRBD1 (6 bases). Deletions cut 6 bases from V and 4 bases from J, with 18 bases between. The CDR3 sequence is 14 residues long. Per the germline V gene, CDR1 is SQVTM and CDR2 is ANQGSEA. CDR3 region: CSVPSTGSSYGYTF. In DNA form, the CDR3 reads TGCAGCGTGCCCTCTACAGGGTCCAGCTATGGCTACACCTTC. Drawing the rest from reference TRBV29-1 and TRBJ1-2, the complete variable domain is SAVISQKPSRDICQRGTSLTIQCQVDSQVTMMFWYRQQPGQSLTLIATANQGSEATYESGFVIDKFPISRPNLTFSTLTVSNMSPEDSSIYLCSVPSTGSSYGYTFGSGTRLTVV.

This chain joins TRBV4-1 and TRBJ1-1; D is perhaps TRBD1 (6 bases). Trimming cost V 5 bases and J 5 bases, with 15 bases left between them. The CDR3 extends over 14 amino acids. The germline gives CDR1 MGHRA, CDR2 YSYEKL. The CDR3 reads CASSSLVGATEAFF. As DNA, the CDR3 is TGCGCCAGCAGCTCCCTCGTGGGGGCGACTGAAGCTTTCTTT.

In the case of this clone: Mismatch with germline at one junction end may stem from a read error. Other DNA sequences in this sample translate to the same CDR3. The CDR3 coding sequence is TGCGCCAGCACCCCGTGGACAGGGATCAACGAGCAGTACTTC. This gives the protein CASTPWTGINEQYF. The rearrangement uses TRBV2 and TRBJ2-7, with 8 positions matching TRBD1. The CDR3 is 14 amino acids. Germline-derived CDR1 and CDR2 are SNHLY and FYNNEI.

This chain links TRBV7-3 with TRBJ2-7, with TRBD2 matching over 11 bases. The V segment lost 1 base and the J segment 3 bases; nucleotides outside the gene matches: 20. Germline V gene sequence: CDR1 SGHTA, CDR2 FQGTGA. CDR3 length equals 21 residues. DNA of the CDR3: TGTGCCAGCAGCTTAATGGGTTTGCGGGACAGCGAGGGACTAGCGGACTACGAGCAGTACTTC. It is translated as CASSLMGLRDSEGLADYEQYF.

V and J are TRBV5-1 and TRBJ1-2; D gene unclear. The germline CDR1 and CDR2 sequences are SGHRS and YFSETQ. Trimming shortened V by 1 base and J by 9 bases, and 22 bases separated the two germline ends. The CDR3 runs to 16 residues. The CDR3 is CASSLMRAGSVRSYTF. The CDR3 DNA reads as TGCGCCAGCAGCTTGATGAGGGCCGGGTCGGTGAGAAGCTACACCTTC.

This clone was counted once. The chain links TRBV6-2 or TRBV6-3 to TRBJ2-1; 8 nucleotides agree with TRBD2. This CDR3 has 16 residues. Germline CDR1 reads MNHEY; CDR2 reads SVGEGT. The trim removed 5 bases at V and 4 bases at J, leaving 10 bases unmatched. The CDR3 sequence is CASSPSGGQSYNEQFF. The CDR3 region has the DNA TGTGCCAGCAGTCCCTCGGGGGGGCAGTCGTACAATGAGCAGTTCTTC.

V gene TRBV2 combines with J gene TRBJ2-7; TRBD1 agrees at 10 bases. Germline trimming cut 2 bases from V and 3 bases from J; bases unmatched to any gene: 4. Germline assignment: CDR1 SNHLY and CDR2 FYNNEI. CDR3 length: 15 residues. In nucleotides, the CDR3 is TGTGCCAGCAGTGAAAGACAGGGGGCATTCTACGAGCAGTACTTC. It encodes CASSERQGAFYEQYF.

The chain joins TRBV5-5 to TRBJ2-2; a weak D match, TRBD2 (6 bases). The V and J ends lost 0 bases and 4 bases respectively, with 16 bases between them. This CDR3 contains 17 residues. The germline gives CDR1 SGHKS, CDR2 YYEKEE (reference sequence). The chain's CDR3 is CASSLEGALGGTGELFF. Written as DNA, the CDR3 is TGTGCCAGCAGCTTGGAAGGGGCCCTGGGGGGCACCGGGGAGCTGTTTTTT.

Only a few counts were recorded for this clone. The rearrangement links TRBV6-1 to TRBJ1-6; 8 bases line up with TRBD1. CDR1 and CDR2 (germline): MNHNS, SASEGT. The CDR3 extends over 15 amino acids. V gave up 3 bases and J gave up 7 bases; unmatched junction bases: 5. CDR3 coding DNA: TGTGCCAGCAGTGAGTCGACAGGGGCCAATTCACCCCTCCACTTT. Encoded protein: CASSESTGANSPLHF.

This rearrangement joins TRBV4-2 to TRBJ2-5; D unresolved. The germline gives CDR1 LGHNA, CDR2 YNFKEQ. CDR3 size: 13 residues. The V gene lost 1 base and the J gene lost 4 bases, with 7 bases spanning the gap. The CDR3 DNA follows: TGTGCCAGCAGCCAAGGTTTCTTAGAGACCCAGTACTTC. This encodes CASSQGFLETQYF.

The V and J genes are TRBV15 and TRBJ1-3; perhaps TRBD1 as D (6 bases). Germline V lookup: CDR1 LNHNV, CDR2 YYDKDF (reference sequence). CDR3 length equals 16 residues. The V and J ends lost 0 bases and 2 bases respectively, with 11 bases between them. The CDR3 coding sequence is TGTGCCACCAGCAGAGATAGGGGGGGAACTGGAAACACCATATATTTT. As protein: CATSRDRGGTGNTIYF. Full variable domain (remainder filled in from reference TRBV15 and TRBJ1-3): DAMVIQNPRYQVTQFGKPVTLSCSQTLNHNVMYWYQQKSSQAPKLLFHYYDKDFNNEADTPDNFQSRRPNTSFCFLDIRSPGLGDTAMYLCATSRDRGGTGNTIYFGEGSWLTVV.

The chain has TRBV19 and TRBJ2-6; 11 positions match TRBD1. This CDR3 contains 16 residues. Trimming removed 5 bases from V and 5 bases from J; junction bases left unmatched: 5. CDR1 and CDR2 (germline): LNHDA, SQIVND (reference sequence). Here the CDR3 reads CASSGTGGRWANVLTF. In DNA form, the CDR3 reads TGTGCCAGTAGTGGGACAGGGGGAAGGTGGGCCAACGTCCTGACTTTC.

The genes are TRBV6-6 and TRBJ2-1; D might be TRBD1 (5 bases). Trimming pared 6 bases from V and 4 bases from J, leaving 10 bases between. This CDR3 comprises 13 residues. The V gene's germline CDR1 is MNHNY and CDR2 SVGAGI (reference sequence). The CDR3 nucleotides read TGTGCCAGCAGCCAGGGCCAGTACAATGAGCAGTTCTTC. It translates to CASSQGQYNEQFF.

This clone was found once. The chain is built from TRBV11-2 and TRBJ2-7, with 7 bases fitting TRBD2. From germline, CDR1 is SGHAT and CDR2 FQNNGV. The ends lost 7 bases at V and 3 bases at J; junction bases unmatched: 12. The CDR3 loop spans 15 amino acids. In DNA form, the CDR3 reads TGTGCCAGCACTCCCCCCCGGGGGGTAGTCTACGAGCAGTACTTC. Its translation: CASTPPRGVVYEQYF.

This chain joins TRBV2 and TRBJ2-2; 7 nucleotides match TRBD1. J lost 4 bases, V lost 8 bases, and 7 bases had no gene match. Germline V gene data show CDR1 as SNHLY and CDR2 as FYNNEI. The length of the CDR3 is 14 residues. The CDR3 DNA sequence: TGTGCCAGCTTACCGACAGGGTTCACCGGGGAGCTGTTTTTT. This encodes CASLPTGFTGELFF.

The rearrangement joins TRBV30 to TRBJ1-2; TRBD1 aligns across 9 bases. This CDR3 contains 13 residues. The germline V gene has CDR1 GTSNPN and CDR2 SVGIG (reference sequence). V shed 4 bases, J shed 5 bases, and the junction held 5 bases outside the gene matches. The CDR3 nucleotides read TGTGCCTGGACGGGACAGGGTCAGTATGGCTACACCTTC. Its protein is CAWTGQGQYGYTF.

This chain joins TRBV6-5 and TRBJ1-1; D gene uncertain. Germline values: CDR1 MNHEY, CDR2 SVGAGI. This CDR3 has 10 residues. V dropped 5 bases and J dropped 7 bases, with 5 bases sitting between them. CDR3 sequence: CASSQIEAFF. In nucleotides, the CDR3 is TGTGCCAGCAGTCAGATTGAAGCTTTCTTT.